Listed here are 10 T cell receptor beta chains from one sample, sequenced in a study of T cell responses to AZD1222 COVID-19 vaccine. Repertoires were generated with immunoSEQ multiplex PCR, while TCRdb's copy carries only in-frame clones and drops some. The sample includes approximately 110,000 clones, about 90% seen only once; the top ten take around 4%. The sequencing used peripheral blood, collected 28 days after the second AZD1222 dose. All receptors derive from an adult who received the AZD1222 COVID-19 vaccine.

The CDR3 is CSVEGHSHYGYTF. CDR3 DNA sequence: TGCAGCGTTGAAGGGCACTCGCACTATGGCTACACCTTC. The rearrangement links TRBV29-1 to TRBJ1-2, with D uncertain. This CDR3 contains 13 residues. Deletions cut 1 base from V and 3 bases from J, with 9 bases between. Germline CDR1 reads SQVTM; CDR2 reads ANQGSEA.

This clone was seen a single time. V usage is TRBV5-1 and J usage is TRBJ1-1; D unresolved. The CDR3 spans 14 residues. Trimming removed 6 bases from V and 11 bases from J, with 23 bases in between. Germline V gives CDR1 SGHRS, CDR2 YFSETQ. The CDR3 reads CASKVNDLGGWAFF. CDR3 nucleotide sequence: TGCGCCAGCAAGGTTAACGATCTGGGAGGGTGGGCTTTCTTT.

This clone was seen just once. V and J are TRBV6-1 and TRBJ2-6; possibly TRBD1 or TRBD2 for D (5 bases each). The CDR3 has 17 amino acids. CDR1 MNHNS and CDR2 SASEGT come from the germline V gene. Trimming took 4 bases from V and 0 from J, leaving 13 bases between them. The CDR3 nucleotides read TGTGCCAGCAGTGGGGGGATCTCGTACTCTGGGGCCAACGTCCTGACTTTC. This translates into CASSGGISYSGANVLTF.

The rearrangement links TRBV12-2 to TRBJ1-6. TRBV12-2 is an annotated pseudogene. This CDR3 has 19 amino acids. The CDR3 here is CASRREKSDDVPYSSPLHF. DNA for the CDR3: TGTGCAAGTCGCCGCGAGAAGTCTGACGATGTGCCCTATAGTTCACCCCTCCACTTT.

J is TRBJ2-3 and V is TRBV27; 8 bases line up with TRBD2. The CDR3 is 14 amino acids. CDR1 and CDR2 from the germline V gene are MNHEY and SMNVEV (reference sequence). V lost 3 bases and J lost 5; bases outside the gene matches: 4. CDR3 nucleotide sequence: TGTGCCAGCAGTTTCGGGAGGGCCTTAGATACGCAGTATTTT. This sequence encodes CASSFGRALDTQYF.

The V call is TRBV27, the J call TRBJ2-1; D possibly corresponds to TRBD1 (6 bases). Germline CDR1 is MNHEY and CDR2 is SMNVEV (reference sequence). Trimming cost V 6 bases and J 4 bases, with 16 bases left between them. This CDR3 is built from 15 residues. CDR3 residues: CASSPKDSPYNEQFF. DNA of the CDR3: TGTGCCAGCAGCCCAAAGGACAGTCCTTACAATGAGCAGTTCTTC.

The chain recombines TRBV14 with TRBJ2-7; 8 bases are shared with TRBD2. This CDR3 contains 15 residues. The J segment lost 6 bases and the V segment lost 8 bases, leaving 15 bases of the junction unmatched. The germline V gene encodes CDR1 SGHDN and CDR2 FVKESK. The CDR3 sequence: CASPGVRGGEFEQYF. In DNA, the CDR3 is TGTGCCAGCCCCGGGGTACGGGGGGGAGAATTCGAGCAGTACTTC. Using reference TRBV14 and TRBJ2-7 for the parts outside the CDR3, the full variable domain is EAGVTQFPSHSVIEKGQTVTLRCDPISGHDNLYWYRRVMGKEIKFLLHFVKESKQDESGMPNNRFLAERTGGTYSTLKVQPAELEDSGVYFCASPGVRGGEFEQYFGPGTRLTVT.

The V and J genes are TRBV12-5 and TRBJ1-5; 7 bases match TRBD1. Germline CDR1 reads LGHNT; CDR2 reads FRNRAP. This CDR3 has 14 residues. The junction had 3 bases not matched to a gene; V was cut back by 5 bases and J by 2 bases. The CDR3 region has the DNA TGTGCTAGTGGTCAAGGGGGCGGCAATCAGCCCCAGCATTTT. It translates to CASGQGGGNQPQHF.

The chain combines TRBV7-6 with TRBJ2-1, with D tentatively TRBD2 (6 bases). Germline CDR1 reads SGHVS; CDR2 reads FNYEAQ. V gave up 5 bases and J gave up 5 bases, with 16 bases separating them. The CDR3 totals 15 residues. The CDR3 nucleotides are TGTGCCAGCAGCCCAACAGTCGGGGGACACAATGAGCAGTTCTTC. Translated, it gives CASSPTVGGHNEQFF. The full variable domain, rest sourced from reference TRBV7-6 and TRBJ2-1, is GAGVSQSPRYKVTKRGQDVALRCDPISGHVSLYWYRQALGQGPEFLTYFNYEAQQDKSGLPNDRFSAERPEGSISTLTIQRTEQRDSAMYRCASSPTVGGHNEQFFGPGTRLTVL.

This clone was counted a single time. The chain uses TRBV6-1 and TRBJ1-2, with 8 positions matching TRBD1. This CDR3 contains 20 residues. The V gene end was trimmed by 2 bases and the J gene end by 3 bases; junction bases not matched to a gene: 20. Looked up from germline, CDR1 is MNHNS and CDR2 is SASEGT. The CDR3 reads CASSEILPLKVRGRDYGYTF. The CDR3 DNA is TGTGCCAGCAGTGAAATCCTCCCCCTAAAGGTCAGGGGGCGCGACTATGGCTACACCTTC.